A selection of T cell receptor beta chains follows, all from one sample in a study of OX40 agonist ivuxolimab in advanced cancers. Method: immunoSEQ multiplex PCR; TCRdb's copy keeps in-frame clones and lacks some. This table holds 60,000 to 70,000 clones, 89% found once. The material sequenced was CD4+ or CD8+ T cells sorted from blood, taken in a trial of the OX40 agonist ivuxolimab. The receptors derive from an adult with an advanced solid tumor such as melanoma, head and neck, liver or kidney cancer. CDR3s include the opening cysteine and the closing phenylalanine or tryptophan. A D gene is named only where the DNA matches it firmly.

v_call d_call cdr3_aa
TRBV6-1 . CASLYYEQYF
TRBV27 . CASSLSVNANGYTF
TRBV5-6 TRBD2 CASSLGGSLHDEQFF
TRBV9 TRBD1 CASSVGRTGTGANTGELFF
TRBV7-9 TRBD2 CASSPNSGGTDTQYF
TRBV11-3 . CARGETEAFF
TRBV7-9 TRBD2 CASSFAGGQETQYF
TRBV5-4 . CASSPGERREKLFF
TRBV7-9 TRBD1 CASSLEGTGVSPLHF
TRBV19 . CASSIDHFTSRFYNNEQFF
TRBV13 . CASSLTNTEAFF
TRBV7-3 TRBD1 CATSTGSTGELFF